This T cell receptor (beta chain) was found in a study of blood T cell repertoires in COVID-19. About the research overall: Acute and convalescent COVID-19 specimens originated in the United States, Italy and Spain. The analysed material was cDNA or gDNA that came from T cells, B-cell-depleted T cells, or PBMCs.

Original processing methods: By means of reference gene primer amplification, nucleated cell counts were estimated. Assay used: immunoSEQ multiplex PCR; TCRdb lists only in-frame clones, some missing. The DNA gave D and trimming, while V, J and clone size come from that table. The sample lists some 160,000 clones, around 90% occurring once. This CDR3 is built from 14 residues. V was cut by 1 base and J by 9 bases, with 13 bases left in between. Germline V CDR1 and CDR2: SGHAT, FQNNGV. The TCR originated in a man aged 50 to 59 who had recovered from COVID-19. The gene calls are TRBV11-2 and TRBJ2-1; TRBD2 is a possible D gene (6 bases). Input material: peripheral blood. The CDR3: CASSLAGALGEQFF. The CDR3 nucleotides read TGTGCCAGCAGCTTAGCGGGAGCTTTGGGTGAGCAGTTCTTC.